Below are 5 T cell receptor beta chains sequenced from a single sample in a study of T cell responses to AZD1222 COVID-19 vaccine. Clones were read by immunoSEQ multiplex PCR, and TCRdb kept only the in-frame ones, dropping some. The table includes under 200,000 clones, more than 85% detected once. The sample in question was peripheral blood, obtained on day 0 of AZD1222 vaccination. All receptors derive from an adult in good health.

This chain links TRBV29-1 with TRBJ1-2, with D possibly being TRBD1 (6 bases). Trimming removed 1 base at V and 4 bases at J, with 19 bases between. The CDR3 loop spans 16 amino acids. Per the germline V gene, CDR1 is SQVTM and CDR2 is ANQGSEA. The DNA of the CDR3 is TGCAGCGTTGAAGCCACCTCAGGAGGAGGGGGCTATGGCTACACCTTC. Its translation: CSVEATSGGGGYGYTF.

CDR3 DNA sequence: TGTGCCAGCCTAAGGACAGCAAACACTGAAGCTTTCTTT. Translation: CASLRTANTEAFF. The genes are TRBV28 and TRBJ1-1, with a possible D match to TRBD1 (6 bases). Germline V gene lookup returns CDR1 MDHEN and CDR2 SYDVKM. CDR3 length: 13 amino acids. The germline V and J ends were trimmed by 8 bases and 2 bases, with 12 bases remaining between them.

The chain couples TRBV5-1 to TRBJ2-7; 15 bases match TRBD2. V was clipped by 0 bases and J by 0 bases; unmatched bases: 7. In germline, CDR1 is SGHRS, CDR2 YFSETQ. CDR3 length: 19 amino acids. CDR3 residues: CASSLGGLAGGSSSYEQYF. Here the CDR3 DNA reads TGCGCCAGCAGCTTGGGCGGACTAGCGGGAGGGAGCAGCTCCTACGAGCAGTACTTC.

The rearrangement joins TRBV5-1 to TRBJ1-2; no reliable D call. V was clipped by 6 bases and J by 0 bases, with 15 bases between them. The CDR3 runs to 15 residues. The V gene's germline CDR1 is SGHRS and CDR2 YFSETQ. CDR3 DNA: TGCGCCAGCAAACCTCAGGCGCAAGCTAACTATGGCTACACCTTC. It codes for CASKPQAQANYGYTF.

This chain joins TRBV7-3 and TRBJ2-5; either TRBD1 or TRBD2 may fit D (5 bases each). The CDR3 totals 13 residues. Trimming shortened V by 1 base and J by 3 bases, and 6 bases separated the two germline ends. Germline V gives CDR1 SGHTA, CDR2 FQGTGA. CDR3: CASSLRGEETQYF. Here the CDR3 DNA reads TGTGCCAGCAGCTTAAGAGGGGAAGAGACCCAGTACTTC. The whole variable domain, remainder taken from reference TRBV7-3 and TRBJ2-5, is GAGVSQTPSNKVTEKGKYVELRCDPISGHTALYWYRQSLGQGPEFLIYFQGTGAADDSGLPNDRFFAVRPEGSVSTLKIQRTERGDSAVYLCASSLRGEETQYFGPGTRLLVL.